This note documents a single TCR beta chain sequence. V was trimmed by 7 bases and J by 2 bases, leaving 13 bases between them. The CDR3 is 13 amino acids. Germline CDR1 SQVTM, CDR2 ANQGSEA. The data are from a study of early T cells in non-severe SARS-CoV-2 infection. MiXCR, run by TCRdb on the 5' RACE reads, gives a single entry per CDR3 protein. Of some 54,000 distinct CDR3 sequences listed, roughly 10% were seen once; the top ten hold more than 6.5%. Specimen: whole blood. This chain links TRBV29-1 with TRBJ2-3; D unresolved. This TCR was recovered from an adult who was a healthcare worker with PCR-confirmed SARS-CoV-2 infection or an uninfected control (not recorded which). DNA of the CDR3: TGCAGCGAGATGGGCACTTACACAGATACGCAGTATTTT. Protein: CSEMGTYTDTQYF.